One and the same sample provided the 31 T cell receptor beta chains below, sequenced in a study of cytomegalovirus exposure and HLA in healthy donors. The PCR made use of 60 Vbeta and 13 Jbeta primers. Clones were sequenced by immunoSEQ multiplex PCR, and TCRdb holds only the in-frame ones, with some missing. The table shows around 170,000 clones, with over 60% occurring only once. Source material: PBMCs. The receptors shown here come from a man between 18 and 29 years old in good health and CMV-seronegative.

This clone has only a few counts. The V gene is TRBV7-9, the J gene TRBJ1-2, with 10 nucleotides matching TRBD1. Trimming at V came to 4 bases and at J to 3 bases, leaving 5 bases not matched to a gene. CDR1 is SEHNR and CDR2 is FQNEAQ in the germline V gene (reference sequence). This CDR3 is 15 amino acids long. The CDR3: CASSSKDRGDYGYTF. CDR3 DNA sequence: TGTGCCAGCAGCTCAAAGGACAGGGGGGACTATGGCTACACCTTC.

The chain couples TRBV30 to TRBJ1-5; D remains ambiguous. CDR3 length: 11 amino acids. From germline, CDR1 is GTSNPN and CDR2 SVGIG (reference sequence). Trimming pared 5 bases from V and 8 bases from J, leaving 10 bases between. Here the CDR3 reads CAWVVCKPQHF. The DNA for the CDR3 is TGTGCCTGGGTTGTGTGTAAGCCCCAGCATTTT.

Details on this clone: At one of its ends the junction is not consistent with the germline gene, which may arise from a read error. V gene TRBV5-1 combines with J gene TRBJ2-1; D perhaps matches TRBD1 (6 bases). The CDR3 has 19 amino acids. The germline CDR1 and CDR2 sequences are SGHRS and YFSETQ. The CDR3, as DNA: TGCGCCAGCAGCTTGGACCCGGGACACAGAGTAGGTATATCCAATGGGCAGTTCTTC. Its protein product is CASSLDPGHRVGISNGQFF.

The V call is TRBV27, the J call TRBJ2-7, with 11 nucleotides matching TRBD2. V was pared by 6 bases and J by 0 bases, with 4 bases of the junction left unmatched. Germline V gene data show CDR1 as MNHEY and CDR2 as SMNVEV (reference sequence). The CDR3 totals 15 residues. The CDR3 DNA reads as TGTGCCAGCAGCTTACTAGCGGGGGTCTCCTACGAGCAGTACTTC. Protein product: CASSLLAGVSYEQYF.

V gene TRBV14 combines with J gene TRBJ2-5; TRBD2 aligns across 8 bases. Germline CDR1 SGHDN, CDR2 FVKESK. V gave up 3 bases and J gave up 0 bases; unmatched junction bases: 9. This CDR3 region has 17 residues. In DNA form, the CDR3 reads TGTGCCAGCAGCCAGGGAAAACTAGCGGAGTACCAAGAGACCCAGTACTTC. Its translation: CASSQGKLAEYQETQYF.

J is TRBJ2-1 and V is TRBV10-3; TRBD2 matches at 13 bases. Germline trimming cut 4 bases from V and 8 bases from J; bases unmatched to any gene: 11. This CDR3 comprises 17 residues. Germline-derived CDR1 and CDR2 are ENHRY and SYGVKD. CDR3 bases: TGTGCCATCAGTGCGATGACTAGCGGGGGGATGGGTGATGAGCAGTTCTTC. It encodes CAISAMTSGGMGDEQFF.

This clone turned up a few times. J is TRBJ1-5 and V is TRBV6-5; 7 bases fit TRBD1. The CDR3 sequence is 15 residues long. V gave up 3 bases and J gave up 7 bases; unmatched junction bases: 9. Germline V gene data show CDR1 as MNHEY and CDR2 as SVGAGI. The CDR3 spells CASSYTTGTEQPQHF. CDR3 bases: TGTGCCAGCAGTTATACCACAGGGACAGAGCAGCCCCAGCATTTT.

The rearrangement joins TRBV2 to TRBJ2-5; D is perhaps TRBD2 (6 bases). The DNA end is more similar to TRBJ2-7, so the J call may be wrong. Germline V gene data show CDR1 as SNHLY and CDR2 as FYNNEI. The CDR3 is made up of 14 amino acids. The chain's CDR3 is CASTRSSAWDEQYF. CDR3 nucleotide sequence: TGTGCCAGCACTAGGTCTAGCGCGTGGGACGAGCAGTACTTC.

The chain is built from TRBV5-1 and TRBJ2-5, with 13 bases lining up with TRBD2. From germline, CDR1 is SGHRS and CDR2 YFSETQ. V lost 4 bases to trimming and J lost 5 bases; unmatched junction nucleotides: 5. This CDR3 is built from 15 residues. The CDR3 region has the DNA TGCGCCAGCAGCCGGGGGACTAGCGGGGAGGAGACCCAGTACTTC. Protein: CASSRGTSGEETQYF. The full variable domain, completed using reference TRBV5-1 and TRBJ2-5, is KAGVTQTPRYLIKTRGQQVTLSCSPISGHRSVSWYQQTPGQGLQFLFEYFSETQRNKGNFPGRFSGRQFSNSRSEMNVSTLELGDSALYLCASSRGTSGEETQYFGPGTRLLVL.

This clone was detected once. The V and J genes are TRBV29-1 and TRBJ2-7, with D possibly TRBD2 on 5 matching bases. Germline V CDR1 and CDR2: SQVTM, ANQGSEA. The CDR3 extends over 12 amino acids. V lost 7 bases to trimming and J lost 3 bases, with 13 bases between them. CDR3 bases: TGCAGCGCCTCCGGGGTTAACTACGAGCAGTACTTC. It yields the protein CSASGVNYEQYF.

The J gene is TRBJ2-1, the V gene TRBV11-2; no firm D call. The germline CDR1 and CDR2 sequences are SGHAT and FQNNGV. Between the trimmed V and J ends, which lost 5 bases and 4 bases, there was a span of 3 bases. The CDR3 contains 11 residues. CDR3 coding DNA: TGTGCCAGCAGCCCATACAATGAGCAGTTCTTC. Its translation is CASSPYNEQFF.

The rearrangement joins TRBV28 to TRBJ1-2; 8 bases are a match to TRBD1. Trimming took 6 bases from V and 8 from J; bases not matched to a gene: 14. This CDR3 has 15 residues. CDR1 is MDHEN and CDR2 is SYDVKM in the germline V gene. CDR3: CASRIGNRGNLGYTF. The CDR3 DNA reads TGTGCCAGCAGGATAGGAAACAGGGGGAATTTGGGCTACACCTTC.

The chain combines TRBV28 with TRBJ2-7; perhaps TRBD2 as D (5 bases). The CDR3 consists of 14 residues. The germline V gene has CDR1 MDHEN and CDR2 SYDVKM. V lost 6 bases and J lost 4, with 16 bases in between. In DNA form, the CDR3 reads TGTGCCAGCAGATCCCGGGGAAGAGGTTACGAGCAGTACTTC. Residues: CASRSRGRGYEQYF. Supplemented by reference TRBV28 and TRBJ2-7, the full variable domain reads DVKVTQSSRYLVKRTGEKVFLECVQDMDHENMFWYRQDPGLGLRLIYFSYDVKMKEKGDIPEGYSVSREKKERFSLILESASTNQTSMYLCASRSRGRGYEQYFGPGTRLTVT.

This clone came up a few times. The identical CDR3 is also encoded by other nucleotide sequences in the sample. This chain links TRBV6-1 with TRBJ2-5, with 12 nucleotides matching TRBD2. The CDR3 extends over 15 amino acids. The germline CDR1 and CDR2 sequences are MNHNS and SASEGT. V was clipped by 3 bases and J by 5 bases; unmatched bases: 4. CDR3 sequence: CASSDPGTSGETQYF. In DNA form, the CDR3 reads TGTGCCAGCAGTGACCCTGGGACTAGCGGGGAGACCCAGTACTTC.

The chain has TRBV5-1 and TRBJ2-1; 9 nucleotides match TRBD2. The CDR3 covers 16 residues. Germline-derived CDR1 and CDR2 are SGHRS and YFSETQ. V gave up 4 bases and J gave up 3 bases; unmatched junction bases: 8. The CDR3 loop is CASSTTARGGYNEQFF. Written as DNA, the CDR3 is TGCGCCAGCAGCACCACGGCGCGGGGGGGCTACAATGAGCAGTTCTTC.

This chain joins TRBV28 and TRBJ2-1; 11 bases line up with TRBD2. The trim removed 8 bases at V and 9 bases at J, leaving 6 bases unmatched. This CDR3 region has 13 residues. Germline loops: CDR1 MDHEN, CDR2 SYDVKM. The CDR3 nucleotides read TGTGCCAGCGGTAGCGGGGGGGCGGCTGAGCAGTTCTTC. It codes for CASGSGGAAEQFF.

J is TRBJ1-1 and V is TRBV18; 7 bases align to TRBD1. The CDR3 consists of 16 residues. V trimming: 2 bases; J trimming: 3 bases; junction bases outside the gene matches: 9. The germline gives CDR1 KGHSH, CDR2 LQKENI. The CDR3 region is CASSPTQGFRDTEAFF. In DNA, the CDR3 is TGTGCCAGCTCACCAACACAGGGGTTTCGGGACACTGAAGCTTTCTTT.

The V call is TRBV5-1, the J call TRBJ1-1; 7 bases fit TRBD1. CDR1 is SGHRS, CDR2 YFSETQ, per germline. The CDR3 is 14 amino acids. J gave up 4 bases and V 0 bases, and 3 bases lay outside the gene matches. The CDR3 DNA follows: TGCGCCAGCAGCTTGGGACAGGGTGTCACTGAAGCTTTCTTT. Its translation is CASSLGQGVTEAFF.

The CDR3 nucleotides read TGTGCCACCTCAGAATTTAACACTGAAGCTTTCTTT. This translates into CATSEFNTEAFF. V gene TRBV6-5 combines with J gene TRBJ1-1, with unresolved D. The CDR3 is 12 amino acids. V was trimmed by 10 bases and J by 2 bases, leaving 11 bases between them. Germline CDR1 and CDR2: MNHEY and SVGAGI.

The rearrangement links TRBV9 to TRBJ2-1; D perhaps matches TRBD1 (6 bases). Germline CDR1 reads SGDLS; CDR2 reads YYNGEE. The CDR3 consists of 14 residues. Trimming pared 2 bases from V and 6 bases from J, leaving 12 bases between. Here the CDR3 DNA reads TGTGCCAGCAGCGTCACAGGGAGTGCCAATGAGCAGTTCTTC. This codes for CASSVTGSANEQFF.

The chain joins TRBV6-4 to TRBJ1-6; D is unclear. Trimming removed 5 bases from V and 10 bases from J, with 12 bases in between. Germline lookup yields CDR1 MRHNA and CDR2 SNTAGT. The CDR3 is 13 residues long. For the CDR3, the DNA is TGTGCCAGCAGTTACGACTCGGGATCACCCCTCCACTTT. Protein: CASSYDSGSPLHF.

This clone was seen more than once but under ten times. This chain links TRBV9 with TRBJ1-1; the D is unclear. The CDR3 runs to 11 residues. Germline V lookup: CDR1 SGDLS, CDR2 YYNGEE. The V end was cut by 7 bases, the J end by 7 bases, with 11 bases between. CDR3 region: CASAAEGEAFF. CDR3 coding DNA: TGTGCCAGCGCCGCGGAAGGTGAAGCTTTCTTT.

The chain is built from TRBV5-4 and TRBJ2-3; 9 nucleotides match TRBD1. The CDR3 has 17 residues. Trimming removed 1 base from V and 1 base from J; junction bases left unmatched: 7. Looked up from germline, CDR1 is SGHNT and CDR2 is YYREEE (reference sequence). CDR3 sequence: CASSLFARTGGTDTQYF. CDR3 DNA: TGTGCCAGCAGCTTGTTCGCCAGGACAGGGGGCACAGATACGCAGTATTTT.

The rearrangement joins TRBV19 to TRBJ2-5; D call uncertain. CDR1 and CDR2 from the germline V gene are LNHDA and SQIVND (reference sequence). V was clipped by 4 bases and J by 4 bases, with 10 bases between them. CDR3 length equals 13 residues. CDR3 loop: CASSTSFSETQYF. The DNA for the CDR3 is TGTGCCAGTAGTACGTCCTTTTCAGAGACCCAGTACTTC.

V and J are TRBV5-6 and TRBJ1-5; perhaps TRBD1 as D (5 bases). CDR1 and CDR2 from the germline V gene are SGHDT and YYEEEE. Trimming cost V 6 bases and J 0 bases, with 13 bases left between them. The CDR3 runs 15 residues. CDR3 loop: CASTPGPGSNQPQHF. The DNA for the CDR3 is TGTGCCAGCACCCCAGGGCCCGGTAGCAATCAGCCCCAGCATTTT.

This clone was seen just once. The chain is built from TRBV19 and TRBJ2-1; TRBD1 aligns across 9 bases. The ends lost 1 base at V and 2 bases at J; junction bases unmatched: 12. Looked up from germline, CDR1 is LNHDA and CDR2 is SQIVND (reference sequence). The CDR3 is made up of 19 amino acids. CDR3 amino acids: CASSIGGTGFEATYNEQFF. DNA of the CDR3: TGTGCCAGTAGTATAGGCGGGACAGGGTTCGAAGCAACCTACAATGAGCAGTTCTTC.

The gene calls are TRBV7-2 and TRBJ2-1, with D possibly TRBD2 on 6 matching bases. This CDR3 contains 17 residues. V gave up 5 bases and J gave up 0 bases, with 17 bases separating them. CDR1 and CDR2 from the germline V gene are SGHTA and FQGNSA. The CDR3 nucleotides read TGTGCCAGCAGCATCTCCTTTAGCGGTCTCTCCTACAATGAGCAGTTCTTC. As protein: CASSISFSGLSYNEQFF.

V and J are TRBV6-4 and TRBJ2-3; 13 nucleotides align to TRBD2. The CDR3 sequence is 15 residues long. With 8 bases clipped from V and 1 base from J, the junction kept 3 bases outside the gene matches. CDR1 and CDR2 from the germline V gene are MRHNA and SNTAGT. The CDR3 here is CASDGLAGGTDTQYF. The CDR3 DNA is TGTGCCAGCGACGGACTAGCGGGGGGCACAGATACGCAGTATTTT.

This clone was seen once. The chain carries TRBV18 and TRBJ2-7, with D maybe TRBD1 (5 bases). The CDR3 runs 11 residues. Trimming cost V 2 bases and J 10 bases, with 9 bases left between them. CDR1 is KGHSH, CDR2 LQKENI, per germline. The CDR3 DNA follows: TGTGCCAGCTCACCAGGAGACAGACAGTACTTC. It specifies CASSPGDRQYF.

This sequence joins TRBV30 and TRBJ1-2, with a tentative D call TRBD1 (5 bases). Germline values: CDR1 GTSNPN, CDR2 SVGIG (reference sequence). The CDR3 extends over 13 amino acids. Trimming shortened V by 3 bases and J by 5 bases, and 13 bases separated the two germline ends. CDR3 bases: TGTGCCTGGAGGGGGACTGCTCTTTATGGCTACACCTTC. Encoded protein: CAWRGTALYGYTF.

The CDR3 nucleotides read TGCGCCAGCAGTCTAGGGGCAGCCAAAAACATTCAGTACTTC. As protein: CASSLGAAKNIQYF. V is TRBV23-1 and J is TRBJ2-4; perhaps TRBD1 as D (5 bases). TRBV23-1 is given ORF status, its function remaining uncertain. The CDR3 covers 14 residues. V lost 4 bases and J lost 0, with 7 bases in between.